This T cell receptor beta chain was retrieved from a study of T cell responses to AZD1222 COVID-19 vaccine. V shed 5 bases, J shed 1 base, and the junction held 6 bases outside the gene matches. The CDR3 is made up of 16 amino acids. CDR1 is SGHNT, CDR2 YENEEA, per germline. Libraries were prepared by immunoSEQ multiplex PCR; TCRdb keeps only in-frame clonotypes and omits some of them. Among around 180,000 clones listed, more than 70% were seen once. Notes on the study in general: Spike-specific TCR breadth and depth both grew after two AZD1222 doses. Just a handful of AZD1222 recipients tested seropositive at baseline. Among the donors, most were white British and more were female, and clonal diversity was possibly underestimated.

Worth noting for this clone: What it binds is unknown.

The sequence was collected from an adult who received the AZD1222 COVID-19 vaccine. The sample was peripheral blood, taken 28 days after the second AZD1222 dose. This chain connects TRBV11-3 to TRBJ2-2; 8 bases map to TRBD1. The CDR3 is CASSPGGSRNTGELFF. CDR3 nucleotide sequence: TGTGCCAGCAGCCCAGGGGGCTCGAGGAACACCGGGGAGCTGTTTTTT.